The 16 T cell receptor beta chains presented below share a single source sample, sequenced in a study of PD-1 blockade in mismatch repair-deficient tumors (TCRdb year 2017). The library was made by the immunoSEQ multiplex PCR assay. TCRdb stores this immuneACCESS table with in-frame sequences only. Part of the clones is absent; in the studies checked, under half of the shortfall reflects unresolved V genes, and no reason is known for the rest. This sample gives approximately 38,000 clones in total; about 88% of them show up just once. The biggest ten clones account for around 4.2% of the sample. Sequenced here: peripheral blood, sampled 75 to 85 weeks after starting pembrolizumab. These receptor sequences come from an adult with mismatch repair-deficient cancer.

This rearrangement joins TRBV7-2 to TRBJ2-5; 8 positions match TRBD2. This CDR3 is built from 19 residues. V shed 6 bases and J 7 bases; nucleotides not matched to a gene: 25. Looked up from germline, CDR1 is SGHTA and CDR2 is FQGNSA. Here the CDR3 DNA reads TGTGCCAGCAGGCCCCGGGAGCGAAGCGGGAGAAAACGTTTAAGGACCCAGTACTTC. This encodes CASRPRERSGRKRLRTQYF. The entire variable domain, with the rest obtained from reference TRBV7-2 and TRBJ2-5, is as follows: GAGVSQSPSNKVTEKGKDVELRCDPISGHTALYWYRQSLGQGLEFLIYFQGNSAPDKSGLPSDRFSAERTGGSVSTLTIQRTQQEDSAVYLCASRPRERSGRKRLRTQYFGPGTRLLVL.

The chain combines TRBV10-3 with TRBJ1-4; 10 positions agree with TRBD1. CDR1 ENHRY and CDR2 SYGVKD come from the germline V gene. The CDR3 totals 13 residues. The J segment lost 8 bases and the V segment lost 6 bases, leaving 3 bases of the junction unmatched. CDR3 sequence reads: CAISGDRGEKLFF. CDR3 bases: TGTGCCATCAGCGGGGACAGGGGAGAAAAACTGTTTTTT.

The J gene is TRBJ2-5, the V gene TRBV27, with 8 bases lining up with TRBD2. The ends lost 2 bases at V and 2 bases at J; junction bases unmatched: 1. In germline, CDR1 is MNHEY, CDR2 SMNVEV (reference sequence). The CDR3 sequence is 14 residues long. CDR3 sequence reads: CASSLKRGQETQYF. DNA for the CDR3: TGTGCCAGCAGTTTAAAGCGGGGGCAAGAGACCCAGTACTTC.

CDR3 coding DNA: TGTGCCAGCAGTCCAACTAGCGGGAGGGGGAATGAGCAGTTCTTC. Protein product: CASSPTSGRGNEQFF. The chain joins TRBV6-4 to TRBJ2-1; 13 nucleotides match TRBD2. With V trimmed by 5 bases and J by 7 bases, 5 bases remained unmatched. Germline V CDR1 and CDR2: MRHNA, SNTAGT. This CDR3 spans 15 amino acids.

The CDR3 region is CASTTLSGFGELFF. The CDR3 DNA reads TGTGCCAGCACCACCCTTTCGGGTTTCGGGGAGCTGTTTTTT. The chain employs TRBV7-8 and TRBJ2-2; D is unclear. Germline CDR1 reads SGHVS; CDR2 reads FQNEAQ. The CDR3 sequence is 14 residues long. The V end lost 7 bases, the J end lost 7 bases, and 16 bases lay between the germline ends.

The rearrangement links TRBV25-1 to TRBJ2-7, with 10 bases fitting TRBD1. Germline V gene sequence: CDR1 MGHDK, CDR2 SYGVNS. The CDR3 is 15 amino acids. V was clipped by 5 bases and J by 9 bases; unmatched bases: 13. The CDR3 is CASSLKTGGASVQYF. CDR3 bases: TGTGCCAGCAGTTTGAAGACAGGGGGCGCAAGTGTGCAGTACTTC.

This chain links TRBV4-2 with TRBJ2-7; no definite D call. This CDR3 is built from 13 residues. CDR1 is LGHNA, CDR2 YNFKEQ, per germline. V was trimmed by 4 bases and J by 2 bases, leaving 9 bases between them. The chain's CDR3 is CASSRAVTYEQYF. CDR3 nucleotides: TGTGCCAGCAGCCGGGCCGTGACCTACGAGCAGTACTTC.

The gene calls are TRBV4-3 and TRBJ1-1; D is unresolved. The CDR3 spans 12 residues. Germline CDR1 reads LGHNA; CDR2 reads YSLEER. Trimming removed 0 bases from V and 7 bases from J, with 6 bases in between. The CDR3 bases are TGCGCCAGCAGCCAAGAGATGGGTGAAGCTTTCTTT. It is translated as CASSQEMGEAFF.

V and J are TRBV10-1 and TRBJ2-7; 8 bases are shared with TRBD1. The CDR3 has 13 residues. V was pared by 5 bases and J by 2 bases, with 2 bases of the junction left unmatched. The germline V gene has CDR1 WNHNN and CDR2 SYGVQD (reference sequence). CDR3 in amino acids: CASSLQGAYEQYF. The CDR3 coding sequence is TGCGCCAGCAGTCTACAGGGGGCCTACGAGCAGTACTTC.

V is TRBV11-3 and J is TRBJ2-7; D not certain. In germline, CDR1 is SGHNT, CDR2 YENEEA. Trimming removed 2 bases from V and 9 bases from J, with 14 bases in between. There are 13 residues in the CDR3. The CDR3 DNA reads TGTGCCAGCAGCTTAAGCGACGGGCAAGGGCAGTACTTC. It encodes CASSLSDGQGQYF.

This clone was picked up one time. As DNA, the CDR3 is TGCGCCAGCAGCCAGGGTTGGACTAGCGGAACAGATACGCAGTATTTT. Its protein product is CASSQGWTSGTDTQYF. The V and J genes are TRBV4-1 and TRBJ2-3; 10 bases are shared with TRBD2. In germline, CDR1 is MGHRA, CDR2 YSYEKL. This CDR3 is 16 amino acids long. Losses at the gene ends were 3 bases for V and 3 bases for J; bases not matched to a gene: 6.

This chain uses TRBV15 with TRBJ1-4; no firm D call. CDR3 length equals 14 residues. Germline V lookup: CDR1 LNHNV, CDR2 YYDKDF (reference sequence). Trimming stripped 0 bases from V and 4 bases from J, with 6 bases between. The CDR3 DNA is TGTGCCACCAGCAGAGAAGGCAGTAATGAAAAACTGTTTTTT. Translated, it gives CATSREGSNEKLFF.

DNA for the CDR3: TGTGCCAGCAGTGAATTCAACGGTTTGCGGGGGGCCTACGAGCAGTACTTC. This gives the protein CASSEFNGLRGAYEQYF. The V call is TRBV2, the J call TRBJ2-7; 8 bases agree with TRBD2. Trimming cost V 2 bases and J 2 bases; bases outside gene matches: 11. This CDR3 comprises 17 residues. Germline V gene sequence: CDR1 SNHLY, CDR2 FYNNEI.

The rearrangement joins TRBV5-1 to TRBJ1-1, with D tentatively TRBD1 (6 bases). The CDR3 consists of 15 residues. Trimming took 4 bases from V and 10 from J, leaving 23 bases between them. Per the germline V gene, CDR1 is SGHRS and CDR2 is YFSETQ. The CDR3 region has the DNA TGCGCCAGCAGCCCAACAGGGTCTCGGGCCGGTGGAGCTTTCTTT. It yields the protein CASSPTGSRAGGAFF. The full variable domain, with the rest looked up from reference TRBV5-1 and TRBJ1-1, is KAGVTQTPRYLIKTRGQQVTLSCSPISGHRSVSWYQQTPGQGLQFLFEYFSETQRNKGNFPGRFSGRQFSNSRSEMNVSTLELGDSALYLCASSPTGSRAGGAFFGQGTRLTVV.

The chain recombines TRBV5-1 with TRBJ2-1; 9 nucleotides match TRBD2. The J segment lost 6 bases and the V segment lost 1 base, leaving 5 bases of the junction unmatched. Germline CDR1 reads SGHRS; CDR2 reads YFSETQ. CDR3 size: 15 residues. CDR3 region: CASSLSPSGTNEQFF. In DNA form, the CDR3 reads TGCGCCAGCAGCTTGTCCCCTAGCGGGACCAATGAGCAGTTCTTC.

The chain links TRBV19 to TRBJ2-1; 7 bases agree with TRBD2. The CDR3 loop spans 15 amino acids. V trimming: 5 bases; J trimming: 8 bases; junction bases outside the gene matches: 12. Germline V gene data show CDR1 as LNHDA and CDR2 as SQIVND (reference sequence). The CDR3 sequence: CASSLMAGATYEQFF. CDR3 coding DNA: TGTGCCAGTAGTCTTATGGCGGGAGCCACCTATGAGCAGTTCTTC.